The subject of this entry is one T cell receptor (beta chain). Germline loops: CDR1 SEHNR, CDR2 FQNEAQ (reference sequence). The CDR3 has 15 amino acids. V lost 7 bases to trimming and J lost 7 bases, with 19 bases between them. Researchers took RNA transcripts and amplified the TCR beta CDR3 regions from them. An initial round of RT-PCR targeting the TCR CDR3 relied on the HTBI primer set. TCRdb used MiXCR to reprocess the multiplex PCR reads, holding one entry per CDR3 protein. The sample carries about 200,000 distinct CDR3 sequences, about a sixth recorded once. This sample stems from a study of T cells in Graves' hyperthyroidism and ophthalmopathy.

The specimen sequenced was blood. V usage is TRBV7-9 and J usage is TRBJ1-4; a weak D match, TRBD1 (6 bases). The source is a man aged 45 to 65 with Graves' hyperthyroidism. The CDR3 protein is CASTAKQGAGEKLFF. CDR3 coding DNA: TGTGCCAGCACCGCAAAACAGGGAGCGGGTGAAAAACTGTTTTTT.